This T cell receptor (beta chain) was documented in a study of OX40 agonist ivuxolimab in advanced cancers. TCRdb keeps only in-frame clones here, not all; method: immunoSEQ multiplex PCR. The table has approximately 90,000 clones, approximately 90% seen once. From germline, CDR1 is SGHTS and CDR2 YDEGEE. This CDR3 has 14 amino acids. The germline V and J ends were trimmed by 4 bases and 8 bases, with 18 bases remaining between them. This chain uses TRBV5-8 with TRBJ1-2; D remains ambiguous. The source was CD4+ or CD8+ T cells sorted from blood, collected in a trial of the OX40 agonist ivuxolimab. This TCR was sampled from an adult with an advanced solid tumor such as melanoma, head and neck, liver or kidney cancer. CDR3 protein: CASSLRAREGGYTF. DNA of the CDR3: TGTGCCAGCAGCCTCCGCGCCCGGGAAGGCGGCTACACCTTC. Full variable domain (outside the CDR3, taken from reference TRBV5-8 and TRBJ1-2): EAGVTQSPTHLIKTRGQQATLRCSPISGHTSVYWYQQALGLGLQFLLWYDEGEERNRGNFPPRFSGRQFPNYSSELNVNALELEDSALYLCASSLRAREGGYTFGSGTRLTVV.